These T cell receptor beta chains were read from a single sample in a study of neurological immune-mediated disorders. One entry per CDR3 protein, called by TCRdb with MiXCR from the 5' RACE reads. The sample shows 60,000 to 90,000 distinct CDR3 sequences, roughly a tenth of them seen only once. The sequenced sample consisted of PBMCs. The receptors come from a man younger than 45 in good health. Each CDR3 is given with its conserved first and last residue. D genes are given only for firm matches. Expanded clones are given a class, and other clones once, few, many or no size at all.

TRBJ2-4 | TRBV7-9 | NA | many | CATDPRDFLAKNIQYF | TGTGCCACCGACCCACGAGATTTTTTAGCCAAAAACATTCAGTACTTC
TRBJ1-1 | TRBV4-1 | TRBD1 | many | CASNRGEGANTEAFF | TGCGCCAGCAATAGGGGGGAGGGGGCCAACACTGAAGCTTTCTTT
TRBJ2-1 | TRBV5-1 | NA | many | CASSAAGARDEQFF | TGCGCCAGCAGCGCGGCGGGGGCAAGGGATGAGCAGTTCTTC
TRBJ2-3 | TRBV12-3/TRBV12-4 | TRBD1 | NA | CASGTGGSADTQYF | TGTGCCAGCGGGACAGGGGGCTCTGCAGATACGCAGTATTTT
TRBJ2-7 | TRBV14 | TRBD1 | NA | CASSQTVGQDLSYEQYF | TGTGCCAGCAGCCAAACTGTTGGACAGGACTTATCCTACGAGCAGTACTTC
TRBJ1-5 | TRBV5-1 | TRBD1 | many | CASRTGGADNQPQHF | TGCGCCAGCCGAACAGGGGGCGCGGACAATCAGCCCCAGCATTTT
TRBJ1-6 | TRBV20-1 | TRBD1 | many | CSARPQGRENSPLHF | TGCAGTGCTAGGCCACAGGGGAGGGAGAATTCACCCCTCCACTTT
TRBJ2-3 | TRBV5-1 | NA | many | CASSPDRPPDTQYF | TGCGCCAGCAGCCCTGACAGGCCACCAGATACGCAGTATTTT
TRBJ2-3 | TRBV10-1 | NA | many | CASSESLGTDTQYF | TGCGCCAGCAGTGAGTCCCTCGGGACAGATACGCAGTATTTT
TRBJ2-3 | TRBV10-2 | NA | NA | CASRLSGFTDTQYF | TGCGCCAGCAGACTATCGGGATTCACAGATACGCAGTATTTC
TRBJ2-1 | TRBV6-5 | TRBD2 | many | CASSPGTSGRASYNEQFF | TGTGCCAGCAGTCCCGGGACTAGCGGGAGGGCCTCCTACAATGAGCAGTTCTTC
TRBJ2-1 | TRBV7-2 | NA | many | CASTIQIEQFF | TGTGCCAGCACCATTCAAATTGAGCAGTTCTTC